This note documents a single T cell receptor beta chain sequence. The sample originates from a study of blood T cell repertoires in COVID-19. Here immunoSEQ multiplex PCR was the method, and the copy in TCRdb shows in-frame clones only, minus some. The profile shows 300,000 or so clones, about nine tenths of them singletons. The CDR3 has 15 amino acids. From germline, CDR1 is SEHNR and CDR2 FQNEAQ (reference sequence). Trimming cost V 6 bases and J 2 bases, with 11 bases left between them. This clonotype was obtained from a woman aged 25 to 45 who had recovered from COVID-19. The V and J genes are TRBV7-9 and TRBJ2-6, with D possibly being TRBD1 (6 bases). Sequenced input: PBMCs or T cells enriched from blood (not recorded which). For the CDR3, the DNA is TGTGCCAGCAGGCCTAACAGGGCTGGGGCCAACGTCCTGACTTTC. Translating gives CASRPNRAGANVLTF.